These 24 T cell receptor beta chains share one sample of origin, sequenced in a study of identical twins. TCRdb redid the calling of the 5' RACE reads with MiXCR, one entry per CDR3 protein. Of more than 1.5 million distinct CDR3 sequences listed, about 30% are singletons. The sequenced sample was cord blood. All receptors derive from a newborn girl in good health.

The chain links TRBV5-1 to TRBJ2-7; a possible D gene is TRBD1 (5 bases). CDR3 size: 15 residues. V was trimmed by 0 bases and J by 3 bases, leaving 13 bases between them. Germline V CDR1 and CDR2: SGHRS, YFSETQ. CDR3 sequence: CASSLVGLKNYEQYF. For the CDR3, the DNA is TGCGCCAGCAGCTTGGTGGGGCTGAAGAACTACGAGCAGTACTTC.

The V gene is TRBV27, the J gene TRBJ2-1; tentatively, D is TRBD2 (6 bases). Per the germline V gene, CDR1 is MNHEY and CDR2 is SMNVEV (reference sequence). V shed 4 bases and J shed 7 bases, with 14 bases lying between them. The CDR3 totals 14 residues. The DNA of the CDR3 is TGTGCCAGCAGTTGGGACGGAGGGAGTAATGAGCAGTTCTTC. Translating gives CASSWDGGSNEQFF.

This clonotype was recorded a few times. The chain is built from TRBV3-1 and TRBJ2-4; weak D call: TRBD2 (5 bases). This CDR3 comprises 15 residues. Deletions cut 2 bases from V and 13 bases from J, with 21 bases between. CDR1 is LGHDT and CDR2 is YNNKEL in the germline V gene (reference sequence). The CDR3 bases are TGTGCCAGCAGCCAAAGACTGAATCGAGGGAAGGAGCAGTACTTC. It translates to CASSQRLNRGKEQYF.

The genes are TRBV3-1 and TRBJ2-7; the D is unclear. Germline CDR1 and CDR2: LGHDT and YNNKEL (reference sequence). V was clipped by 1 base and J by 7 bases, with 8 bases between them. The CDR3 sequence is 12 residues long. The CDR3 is CASSQAYNEQYF. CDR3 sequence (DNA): TGTGCCAGCAGCCAAGCCTACAATGAGCAGTACTTC.

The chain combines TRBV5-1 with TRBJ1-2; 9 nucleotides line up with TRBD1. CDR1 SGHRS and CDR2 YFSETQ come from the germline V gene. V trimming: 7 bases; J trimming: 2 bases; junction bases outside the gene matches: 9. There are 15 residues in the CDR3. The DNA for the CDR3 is TGCGCCAGCCGGAGCAGCGACAGGGGGAACTATGGCTACACCTTC. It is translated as CASRSSDRGNYGYTF.

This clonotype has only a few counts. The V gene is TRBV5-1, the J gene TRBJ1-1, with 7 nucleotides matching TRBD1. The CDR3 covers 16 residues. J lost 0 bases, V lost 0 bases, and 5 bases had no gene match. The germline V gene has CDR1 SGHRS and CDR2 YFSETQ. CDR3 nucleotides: TGCGCCAGCAGCTTGGGGCCGGGACAGCTGAACACTGAAGCTTTCTTT. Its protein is CASSLGPGQLNTEAFF.

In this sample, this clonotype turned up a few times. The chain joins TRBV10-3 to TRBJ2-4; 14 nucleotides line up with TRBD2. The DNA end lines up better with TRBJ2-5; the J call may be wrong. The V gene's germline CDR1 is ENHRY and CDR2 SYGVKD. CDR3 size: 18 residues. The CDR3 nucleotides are TGTGCCATCAGTGAGTTTAGACTAGCGGGAGGGTCGCAAGAGACCCAGTACTTC. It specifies CAISEFRLAGGSQETQYF.

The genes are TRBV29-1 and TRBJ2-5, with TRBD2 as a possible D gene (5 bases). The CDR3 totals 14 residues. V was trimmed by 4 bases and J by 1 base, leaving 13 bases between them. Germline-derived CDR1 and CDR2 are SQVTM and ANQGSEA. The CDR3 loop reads CSVGWTQAQETQYF. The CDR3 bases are TGCAGCGTTGGTTGGACTCAGGCCCAAGAGACCCAGTACTTC.

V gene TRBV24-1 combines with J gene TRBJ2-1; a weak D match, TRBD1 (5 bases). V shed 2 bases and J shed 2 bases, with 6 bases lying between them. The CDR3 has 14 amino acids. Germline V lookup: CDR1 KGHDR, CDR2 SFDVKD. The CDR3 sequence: CATSDSRAYNEQFF. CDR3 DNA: TGTGCCACCAGTGATTCCAGGGCCTACAATGAGCAGTTCTTC.

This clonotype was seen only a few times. The CDR3: CASSQELVGHNEQFF. Here the CDR3 DNA reads TGCGCCAGCAGCCAAGAACTAGTAGGTCACAATGAGCAGTTCTTC. The V and J genes are TRBV4-1 and TRBJ2-1, with D tentatively TRBD2 (5 bases). The CDR3 covers 15 residues. V lost 0 bases and J lost 5, with 11 bases in between. The V gene's germline CDR1 is MGHRA and CDR2 YSYEKL.

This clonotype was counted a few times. CDR3 bases: TGCGCCAGCAGCGTAGGACAGGGAGCATCTAGCACAGATACGCAGTATTTT. This codes for CASSVGQGASSTDTQYF. This rearrangement joins TRBV5-1 to TRBJ2-3, with 8 bases lining up with TRBD1. This CDR3 has 17 residues. The ends lost 4 bases at V and 0 bases at J; junction bases unmatched: 10. Germline CDR1 reads SGHRS; CDR2 reads YFSETQ.

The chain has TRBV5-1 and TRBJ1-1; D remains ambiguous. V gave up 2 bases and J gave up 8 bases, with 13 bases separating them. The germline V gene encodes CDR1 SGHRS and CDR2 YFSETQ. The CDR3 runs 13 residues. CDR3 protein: CASSFGWAKEAFF. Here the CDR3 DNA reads TGCGCCAGCAGCTTCGGTTGGGCGAAGGAAGCTTTCTTT. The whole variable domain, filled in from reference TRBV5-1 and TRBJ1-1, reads KAGVTQTPRYLIKTRGQQVTLSCSPISGHRSVSWYQQTPGQGLQFLFEYFSETQRNKGNFPGRFSGRQFSNSRSEMNVSTLELGDSALYLCASSFGWAKEAFFGQGTRLTVV.

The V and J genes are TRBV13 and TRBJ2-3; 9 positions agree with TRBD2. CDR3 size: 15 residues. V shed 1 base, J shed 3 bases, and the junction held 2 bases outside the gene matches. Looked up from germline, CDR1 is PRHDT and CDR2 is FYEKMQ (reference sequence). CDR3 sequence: CASSLVSGRTDTQYF. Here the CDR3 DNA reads TGTGCCAGCAGCTTAGTTAGCGGGAGAACAGATACGCAGTATTTT.

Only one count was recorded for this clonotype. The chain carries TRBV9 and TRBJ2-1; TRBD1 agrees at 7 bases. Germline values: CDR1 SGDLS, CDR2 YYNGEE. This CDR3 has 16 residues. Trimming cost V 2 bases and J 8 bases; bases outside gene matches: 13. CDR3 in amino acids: CASSVDQGVAGDEQFF. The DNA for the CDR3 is TGTGCCAGCAGCGTGGACCAGGGGGTGGCTGGTGATGAGCAGTTCTTC.

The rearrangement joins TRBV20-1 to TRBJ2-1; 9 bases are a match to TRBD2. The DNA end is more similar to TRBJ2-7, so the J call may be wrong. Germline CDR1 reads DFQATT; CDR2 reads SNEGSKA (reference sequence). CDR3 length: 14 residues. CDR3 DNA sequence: TGCAGTGCTAGCGTAGCGGGGGCCTACAATGAGCAGTACTTC. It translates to CSASVAGAYNEQYF.

The CDR3 reads CAWTRSDTQYF. The CDR3 coding sequence is TGTGCCTGGACTAGGTCAGATACGCAGTATTTT. The chain combines TRBV30 with TRBJ2-3; D uncertain. The V gene lost 4 bases and the J gene lost 4 bases, with 6 bases spanning the gap. Germline V gene lookup returns CDR1 GTSNPN and CDR2 SVGIG (reference sequence). This CDR3 spans 11 amino acids.

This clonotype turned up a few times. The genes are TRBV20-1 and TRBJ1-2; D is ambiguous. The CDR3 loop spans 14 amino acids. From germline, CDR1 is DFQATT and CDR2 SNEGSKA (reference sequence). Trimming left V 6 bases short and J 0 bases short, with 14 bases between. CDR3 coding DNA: TGCAGTGCGTCGAAGCAGGTCGCTAACTATGGCTACACCTTC. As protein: CSASKQVANYGYTF.

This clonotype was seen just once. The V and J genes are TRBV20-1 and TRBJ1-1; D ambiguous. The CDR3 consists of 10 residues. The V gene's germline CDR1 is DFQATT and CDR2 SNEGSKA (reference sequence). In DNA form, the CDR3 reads TGCAGCGAGGGTGACACTGAAGCTTTCTTT. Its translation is CSEGDTEAFF.

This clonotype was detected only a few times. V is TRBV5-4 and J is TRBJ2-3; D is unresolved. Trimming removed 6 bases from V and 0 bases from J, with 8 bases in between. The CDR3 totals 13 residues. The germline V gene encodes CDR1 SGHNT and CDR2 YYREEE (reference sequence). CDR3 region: CASMGGSTDTQYF. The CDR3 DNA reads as TGTGCCAGCATGGGTGGGAGCACAGATACGCAGTATTTT.

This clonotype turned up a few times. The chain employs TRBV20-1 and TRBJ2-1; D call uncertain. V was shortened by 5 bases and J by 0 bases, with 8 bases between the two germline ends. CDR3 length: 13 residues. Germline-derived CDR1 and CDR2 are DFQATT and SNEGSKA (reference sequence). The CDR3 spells CSAQFGSYNEQFF. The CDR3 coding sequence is TGCAGTGCTCAGTTCGGCTCCTACAATGAGCAGTTCTTC.

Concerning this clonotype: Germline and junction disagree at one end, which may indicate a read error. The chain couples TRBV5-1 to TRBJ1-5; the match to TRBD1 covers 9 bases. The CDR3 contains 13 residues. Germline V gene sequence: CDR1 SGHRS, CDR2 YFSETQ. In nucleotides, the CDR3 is TGCGCCAGCAGCGTTGGACAGGGGCAGCCCCAGAATTTT. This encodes CASSVGQGQPQNF.

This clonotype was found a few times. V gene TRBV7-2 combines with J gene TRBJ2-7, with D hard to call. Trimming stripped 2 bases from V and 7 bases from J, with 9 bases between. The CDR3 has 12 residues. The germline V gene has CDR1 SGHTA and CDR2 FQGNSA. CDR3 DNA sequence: TGTGCCAGCAGCTTATATTACTGGGAGCAGTACTTC. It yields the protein CASSLYYWEQYF. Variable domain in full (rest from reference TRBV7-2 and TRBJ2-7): GAGVSQSPSNKVTEKGKDVELRCDPISGHTALYWYRQSLGQGLEFLIYFQGNSAPDKSGLPSDRFSAERTGGSVSTLTIQRTQQEDSAVYLCASSLYYWEQYFGPGTRLTVT.

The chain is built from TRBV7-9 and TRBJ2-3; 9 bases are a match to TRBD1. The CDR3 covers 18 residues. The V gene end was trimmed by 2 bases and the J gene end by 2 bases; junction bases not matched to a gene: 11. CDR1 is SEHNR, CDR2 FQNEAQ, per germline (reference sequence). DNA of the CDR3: TGTGCCAGCAGCTTACGGCGGGACTGGGACAGGGCCACAGATACGCAGTATTTT. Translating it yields CASSLRRDWDRATDTQYF.

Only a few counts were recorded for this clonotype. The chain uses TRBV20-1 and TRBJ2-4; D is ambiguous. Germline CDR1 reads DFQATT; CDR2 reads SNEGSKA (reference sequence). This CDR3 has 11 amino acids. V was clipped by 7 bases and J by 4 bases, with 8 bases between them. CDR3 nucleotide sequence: TGCAGTGGCCACAAAAAAAACATTCAGTACTTC. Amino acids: CSGHKKNIQYF.